The clone carrying this TCR beta chain was picked up one time. V was trimmed by 0 bases and J by 3 bases, leaving 15 bases between them. Germline values: CDR1 MNHNY, CDR2 SVGAGI (reference sequence). The CDR3 loop spans 16 amino acids. This entry belongs to a study of control samples from healthy donors and cancer patients. Only in-frame clones appear in the TCRdb table, and some are missing; sequencing was by immunoSEQ multiplex PCR. The sample records 150,000 to 170,000 clones, roughly 94% being singletons. The clonotype originates from a man aged 40-49 years in good health. The source material was blood. The chain is built from TRBV6-6 and TRBJ2-7; D perhaps matches TRBD1 (5 bases). The CDR3 sequence is CASSYSLQGPYYEQYF. The DNA for the CDR3 is TGTGCCAGCAGTTACTCGTTGCAGGGCCCCTACTACGAGCAGTACTTC.